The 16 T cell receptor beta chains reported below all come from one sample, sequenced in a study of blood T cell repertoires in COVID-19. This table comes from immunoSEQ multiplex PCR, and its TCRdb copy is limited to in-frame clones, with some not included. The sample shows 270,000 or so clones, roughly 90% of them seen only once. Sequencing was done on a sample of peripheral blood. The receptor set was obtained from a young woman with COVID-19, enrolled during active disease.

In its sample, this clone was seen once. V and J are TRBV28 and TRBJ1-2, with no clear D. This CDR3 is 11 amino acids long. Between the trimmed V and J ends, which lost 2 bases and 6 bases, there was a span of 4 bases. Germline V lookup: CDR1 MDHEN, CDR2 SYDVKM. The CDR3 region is CASSLRDGYTF. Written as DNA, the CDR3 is TGTGCCAGCAGTTTACGGGATGGCTACACCTTC.

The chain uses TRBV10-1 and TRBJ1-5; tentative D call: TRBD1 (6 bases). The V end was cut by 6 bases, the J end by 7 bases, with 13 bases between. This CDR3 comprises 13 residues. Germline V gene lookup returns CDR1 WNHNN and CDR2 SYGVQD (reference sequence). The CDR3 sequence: CASSQGLGQPQHF. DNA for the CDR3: TGCGCCAGCAGCCAGGGGTTGGGACAGCCCCAGCATTTT.

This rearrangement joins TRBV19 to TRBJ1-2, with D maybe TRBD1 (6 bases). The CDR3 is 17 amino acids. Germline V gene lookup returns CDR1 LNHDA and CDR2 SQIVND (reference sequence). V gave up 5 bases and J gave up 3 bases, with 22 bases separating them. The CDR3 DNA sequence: TGTGCCAGTAGTCCCTCTCACCCAACAGGGCCTTACTATGGCTACACCTTC. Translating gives CASSPSHPTGPYYGYTF.

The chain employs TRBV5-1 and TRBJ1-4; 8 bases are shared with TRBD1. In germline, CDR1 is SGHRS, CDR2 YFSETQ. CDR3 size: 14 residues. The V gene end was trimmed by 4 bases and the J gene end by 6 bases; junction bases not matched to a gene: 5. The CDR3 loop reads CASSPAGGYEKLFF. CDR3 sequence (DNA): TGCGCCAGCAGCCCGGCAGGGGGCTATGAAAAACTGTTTTTT.

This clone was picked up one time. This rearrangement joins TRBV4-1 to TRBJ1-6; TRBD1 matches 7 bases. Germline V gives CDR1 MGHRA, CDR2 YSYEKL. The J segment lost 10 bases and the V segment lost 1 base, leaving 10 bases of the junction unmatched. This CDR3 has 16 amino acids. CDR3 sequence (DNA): TGCGCCAGCAGCCAAGGTACCAGGGGGGAGCGCTCACCCCTCCACTTT. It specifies CASSQGTRGERSPLHF.

The CDR3: CASSIGTVDNTEAFF. The CDR3 nucleotides read TGCGCCAGCAGCATAGGGACAGTCGATAACACTGAAGCTTTCTTT. The chain couples TRBV5-1 to TRBJ1-1, with 7 bases that match TRBD1. The V gene end was trimmed by 4 bases and the J gene end by 2 bases; junction bases not matched to a gene: 8. Germline CDR1 and CDR2: SGHRS and YFSETQ. The length of the CDR3 is 15 residues.

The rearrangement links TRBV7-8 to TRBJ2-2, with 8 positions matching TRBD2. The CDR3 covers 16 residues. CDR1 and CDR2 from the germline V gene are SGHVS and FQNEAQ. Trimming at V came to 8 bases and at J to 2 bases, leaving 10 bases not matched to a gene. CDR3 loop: CASYTDSGDNTGELFF. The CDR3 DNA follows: TGTGCCAGCTACACGGATAGCGGGGATAACACCGGGGAGCTGTTTTTT.

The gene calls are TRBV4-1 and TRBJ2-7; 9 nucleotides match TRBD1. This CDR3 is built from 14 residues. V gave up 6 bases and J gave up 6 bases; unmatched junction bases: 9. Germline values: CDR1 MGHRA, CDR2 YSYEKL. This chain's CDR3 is CASSLTGQGLEQYF. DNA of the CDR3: TGCGCCAGCAGTCTCACGGGACAGGGTCTCGAGCAGTACTTC.

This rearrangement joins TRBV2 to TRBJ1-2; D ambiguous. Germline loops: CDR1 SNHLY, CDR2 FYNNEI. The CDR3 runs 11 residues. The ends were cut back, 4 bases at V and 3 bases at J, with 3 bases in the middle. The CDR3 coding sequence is TGTGCCAGCAGTGCAGACTATGGCTACACCTTC. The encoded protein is CASSADYGYTF.

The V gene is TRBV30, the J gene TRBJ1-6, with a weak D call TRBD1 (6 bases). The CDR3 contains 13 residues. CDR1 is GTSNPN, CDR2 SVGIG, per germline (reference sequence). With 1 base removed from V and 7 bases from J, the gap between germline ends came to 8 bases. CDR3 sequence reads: CAWSAGVNSPLHF. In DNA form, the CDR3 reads TGTGCCTGGAGTGCAGGGGTCAATTCACCCCTCCACTTT. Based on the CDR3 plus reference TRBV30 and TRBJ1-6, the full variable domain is SQTIHQWPATLVQPVGSPLSLECTVEGTSNPNLYWYRQAAGRGLQLLFYSVGIGQISSEVPQNLSASRPQDRQFILSSKKLLLSDSGFYLCAWSAGVNSPLHFGNGTRLTVT.

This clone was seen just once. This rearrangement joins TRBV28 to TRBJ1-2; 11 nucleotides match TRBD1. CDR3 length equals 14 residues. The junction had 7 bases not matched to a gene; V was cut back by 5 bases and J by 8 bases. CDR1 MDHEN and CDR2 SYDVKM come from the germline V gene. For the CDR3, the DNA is TGTGCCAGCAGTACCGGACAGGGGGCTCAGGGCTACACCTTC. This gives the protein CASSTGQGAQGYTF.

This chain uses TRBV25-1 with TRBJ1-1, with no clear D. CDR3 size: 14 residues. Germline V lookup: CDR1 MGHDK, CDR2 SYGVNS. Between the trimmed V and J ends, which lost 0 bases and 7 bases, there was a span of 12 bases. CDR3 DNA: TGTGCCAGCAGTGAATACCCGGGAGGATATGAAGCTTTCTTT. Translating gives CASSEYPGGYEAFF.

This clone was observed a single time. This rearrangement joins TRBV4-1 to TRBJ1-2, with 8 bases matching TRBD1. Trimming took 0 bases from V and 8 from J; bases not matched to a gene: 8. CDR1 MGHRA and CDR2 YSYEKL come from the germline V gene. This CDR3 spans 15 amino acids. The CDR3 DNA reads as TGCGCCAGCAGCCAAGATCCGGGACAGGTCGGAGGCTACACCTTC. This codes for CASSQDPGQVGGYTF.

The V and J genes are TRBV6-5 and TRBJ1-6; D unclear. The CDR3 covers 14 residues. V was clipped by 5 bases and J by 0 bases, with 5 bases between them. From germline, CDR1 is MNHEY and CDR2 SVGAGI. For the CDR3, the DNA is TGTGCCAGCAGTAGGAGCTCCTATAATTCACCCCTCCACTTT. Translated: CASSRSSYNSPLHF.

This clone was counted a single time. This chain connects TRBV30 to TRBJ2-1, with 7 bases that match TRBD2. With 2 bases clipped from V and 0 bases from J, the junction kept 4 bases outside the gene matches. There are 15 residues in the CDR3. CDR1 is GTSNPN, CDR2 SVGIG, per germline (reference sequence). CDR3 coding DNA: TGTGCCTGGAGTCTCGGACTAGGCTCCTACAATGAGCAGTTCTTC. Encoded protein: CAWSLGLGSYNEQFF.

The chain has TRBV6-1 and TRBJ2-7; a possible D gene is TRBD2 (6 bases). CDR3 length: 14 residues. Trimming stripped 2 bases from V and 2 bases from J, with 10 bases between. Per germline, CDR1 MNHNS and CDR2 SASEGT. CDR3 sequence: CASSEQAGPYEQYF. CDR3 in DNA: TGTGCCAGCAGTGAACAGGCGGGGCCCTACGAGCAGTACTTC.